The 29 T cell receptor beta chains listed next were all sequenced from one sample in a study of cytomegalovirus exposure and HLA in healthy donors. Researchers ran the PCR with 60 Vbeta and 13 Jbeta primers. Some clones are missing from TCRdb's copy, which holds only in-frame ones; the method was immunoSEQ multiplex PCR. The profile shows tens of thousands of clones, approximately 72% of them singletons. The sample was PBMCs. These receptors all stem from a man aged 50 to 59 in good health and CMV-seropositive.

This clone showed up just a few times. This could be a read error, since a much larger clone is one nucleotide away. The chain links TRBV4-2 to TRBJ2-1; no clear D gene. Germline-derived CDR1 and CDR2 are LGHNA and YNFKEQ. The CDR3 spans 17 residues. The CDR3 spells CHSSQDMIVLIYNEQFF. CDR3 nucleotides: TGTCACAGCAGCCAAGATATGATCGTACTCATCTACAATGAGCAGTTCTTC.

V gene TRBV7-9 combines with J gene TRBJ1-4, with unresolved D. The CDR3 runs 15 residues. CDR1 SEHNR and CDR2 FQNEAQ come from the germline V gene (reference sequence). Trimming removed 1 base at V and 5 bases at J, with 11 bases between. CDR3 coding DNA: TGTGCCAGCAGCTTAGTAGGCGGTTCGAATGAAAAACTGTTTTTT. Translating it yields CASSLVGGSNEKLFF.

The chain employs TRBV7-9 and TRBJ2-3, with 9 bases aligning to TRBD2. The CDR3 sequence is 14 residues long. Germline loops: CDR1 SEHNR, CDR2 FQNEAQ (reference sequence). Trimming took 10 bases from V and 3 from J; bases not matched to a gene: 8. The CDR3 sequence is CAIVSSGITDTQYF. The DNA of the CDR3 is TGTGCCATCGTATCTAGCGGGATAACAGATACGCAGTATTTT.

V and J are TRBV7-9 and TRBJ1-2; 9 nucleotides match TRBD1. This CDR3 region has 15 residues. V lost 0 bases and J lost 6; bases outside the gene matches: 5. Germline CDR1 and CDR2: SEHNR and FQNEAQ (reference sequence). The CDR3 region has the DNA TGTGCCAGCAGCTTAGCGCTTGGACAGGGGAATGGCTACACCTTC. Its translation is CASSLALGQGNGYTF.

The CDR3 here is CAISASGGATDTQYF. The CDR3 DNA is TGTGCCATCAGTGCTAGCGGGGGGGCAACAGATACGCAGTATTTT. The chain couples TRBV10-3 to TRBJ2-3, with 12 nucleotides matching TRBD2. CDR3 length: 15 amino acids. The V and J ends lost 4 bases and 3 bases, in that order; junction bases with no gene match: 2. CDR1 ENHRY and CDR2 SYGVKD come from the germline V gene.

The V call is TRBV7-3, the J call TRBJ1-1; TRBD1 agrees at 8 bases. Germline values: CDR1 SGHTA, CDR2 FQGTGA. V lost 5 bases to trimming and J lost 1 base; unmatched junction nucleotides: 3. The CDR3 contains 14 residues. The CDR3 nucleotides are TGTGCCAGCAGCCCCGACAGGGGGAACACTGAAGCTTTCTTT. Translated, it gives CASSPDRGNTEAFF. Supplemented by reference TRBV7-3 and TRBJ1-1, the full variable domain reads GAGVSQTPSNKVTEKGKYVELRCDPISGHTALYWYRQSLGQGPEFLIYFQGTGAADDSGLPNDRFFAVRPEGSVSTLKIQRTERGDSAVYLCASSPDRGNTEAFFGQGTRLTVV.

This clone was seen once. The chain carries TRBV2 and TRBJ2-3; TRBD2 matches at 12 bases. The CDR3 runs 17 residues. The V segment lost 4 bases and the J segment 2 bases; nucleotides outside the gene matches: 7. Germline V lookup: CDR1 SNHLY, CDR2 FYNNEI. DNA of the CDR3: TGTGCCAGCAGTGGGCTAGCGGGGGGGTGGAACACAGATACGCAGTATTTT. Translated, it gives CASSGLAGGWNTDTQYF.

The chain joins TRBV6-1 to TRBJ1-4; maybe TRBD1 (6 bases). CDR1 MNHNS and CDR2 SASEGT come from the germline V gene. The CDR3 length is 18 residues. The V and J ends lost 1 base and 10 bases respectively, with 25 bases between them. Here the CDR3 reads CASSEGSIGRGARGKLFF. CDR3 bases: TGTGCCAGCAGTGAAGGGAGTATAGGGAGGGGGGCCCGGGGAAAACTGTTTTTT.

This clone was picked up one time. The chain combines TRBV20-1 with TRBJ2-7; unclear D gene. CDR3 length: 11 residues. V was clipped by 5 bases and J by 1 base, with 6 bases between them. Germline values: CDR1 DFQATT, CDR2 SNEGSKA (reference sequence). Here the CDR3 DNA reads TGCAGTGCTTACAGATCCTACGAGCAGTACTTC. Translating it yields CSAYRSYEQYF.

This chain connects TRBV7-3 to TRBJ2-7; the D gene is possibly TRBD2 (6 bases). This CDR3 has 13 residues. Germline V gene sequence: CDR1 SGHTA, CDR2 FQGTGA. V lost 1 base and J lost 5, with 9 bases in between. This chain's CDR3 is CASSLSRRDEQYF. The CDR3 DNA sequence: TGTGCCAGCAGCTTAAGCCGGAGGGACGAGCAGTACTTC.

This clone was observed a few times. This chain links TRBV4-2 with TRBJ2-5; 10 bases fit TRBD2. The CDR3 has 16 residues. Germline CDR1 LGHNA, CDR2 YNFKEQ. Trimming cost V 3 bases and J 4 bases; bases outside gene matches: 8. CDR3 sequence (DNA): TGTGCCAGCAGCCAGGGACTAGCGAGGGGTCTAGAGACCCAGTACTTC. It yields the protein CASSQGLARGLETQYF.

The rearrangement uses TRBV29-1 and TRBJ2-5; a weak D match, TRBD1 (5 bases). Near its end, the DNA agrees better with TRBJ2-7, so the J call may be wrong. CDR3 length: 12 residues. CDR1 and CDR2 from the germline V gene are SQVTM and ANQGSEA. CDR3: CSVAQDNYEQYF. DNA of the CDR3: TGCAGCGTTGCACAGGACAACTACGAGCAGTACTTC.

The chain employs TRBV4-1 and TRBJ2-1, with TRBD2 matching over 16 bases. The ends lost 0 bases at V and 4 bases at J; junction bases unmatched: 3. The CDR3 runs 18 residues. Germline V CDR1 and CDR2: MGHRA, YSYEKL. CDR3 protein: CASSQDAGLAGGYNEQFF. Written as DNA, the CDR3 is TGCGCCAGCAGCCAAGATGCGGGACTAGCGGGGGGGTACAATGAGCAGTTCTTC.

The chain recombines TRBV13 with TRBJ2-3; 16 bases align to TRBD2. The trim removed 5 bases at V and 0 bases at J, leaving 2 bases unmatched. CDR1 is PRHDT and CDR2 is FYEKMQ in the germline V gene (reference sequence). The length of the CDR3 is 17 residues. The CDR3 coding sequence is TGTGCCAGCAGCGCGGGACTAGCGGGAGGGAGCACAGATACGCAGTATTTT. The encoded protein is CASSAGLAGGSTDTQYF.

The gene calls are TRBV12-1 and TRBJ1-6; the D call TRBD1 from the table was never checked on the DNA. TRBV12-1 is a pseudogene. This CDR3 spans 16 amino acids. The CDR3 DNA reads TGTGCCAGCAGCTTTGGACAGCTCCCGGGCGGTTCACCCCTCCACTTT. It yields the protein CASSFGQLPGGSPLHF.

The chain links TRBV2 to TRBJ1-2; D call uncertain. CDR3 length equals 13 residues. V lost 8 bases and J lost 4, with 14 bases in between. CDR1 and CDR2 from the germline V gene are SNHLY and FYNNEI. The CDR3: CASPATELYGYTF. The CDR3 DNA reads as TGTGCCAGCCCCGCGACGGAGCTCTATGGCTACACCTTC.

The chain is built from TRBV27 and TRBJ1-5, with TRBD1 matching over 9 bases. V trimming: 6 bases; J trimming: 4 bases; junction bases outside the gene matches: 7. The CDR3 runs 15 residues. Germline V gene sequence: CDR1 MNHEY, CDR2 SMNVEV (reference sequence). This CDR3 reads CASSSDRGDNQPQHF. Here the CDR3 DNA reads TGTGCCAGCAGCAGCGACAGGGGGGATAATCAGCCCCAGCATTTT.

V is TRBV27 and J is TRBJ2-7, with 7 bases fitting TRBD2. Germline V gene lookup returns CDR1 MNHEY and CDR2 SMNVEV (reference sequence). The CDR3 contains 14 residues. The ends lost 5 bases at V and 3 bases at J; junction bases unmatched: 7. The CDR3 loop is CASSPQGEGYEQYF. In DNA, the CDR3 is TGTGCCAGCAGTCCCCAAGGGGAGGGCTACGAGCAGTACTTC.

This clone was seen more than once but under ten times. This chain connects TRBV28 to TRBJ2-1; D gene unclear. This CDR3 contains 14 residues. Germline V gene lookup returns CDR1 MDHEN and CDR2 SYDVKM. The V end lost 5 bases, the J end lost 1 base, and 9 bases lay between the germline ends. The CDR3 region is CASSTPGSYNEQFF. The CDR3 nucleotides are TGTGCCAGCAGTACGCCGGGTTCCTACAATGAGCAGTTCTTC.

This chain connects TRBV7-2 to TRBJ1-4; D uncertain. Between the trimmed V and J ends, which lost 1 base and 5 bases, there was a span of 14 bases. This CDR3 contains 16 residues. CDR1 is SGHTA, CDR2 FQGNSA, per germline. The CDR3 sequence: CASSLGSGWQNEKLFF. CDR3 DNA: TGTGCCAGCAGCTTAGGTTCGGGGTGGCAAAATGAAAAACTGTTTTTT. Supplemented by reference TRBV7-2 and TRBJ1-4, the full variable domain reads GAGVSQSPSNKVTEKGKDVELRCDPISGHTALYWYRQSLGQGLEFLIYFQGNSAPDKSGLPSDRFSAERTGGSVSTLTIQRTQQEDSAVYLCASSLGSGWQNEKLFFGSGTQLSVL.

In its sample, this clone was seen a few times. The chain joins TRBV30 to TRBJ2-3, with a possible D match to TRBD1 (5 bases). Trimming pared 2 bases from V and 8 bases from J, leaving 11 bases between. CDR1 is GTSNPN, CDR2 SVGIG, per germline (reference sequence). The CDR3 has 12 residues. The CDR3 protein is CAWSHTGGTQYF. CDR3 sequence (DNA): TGTGCCTGGAGTCATACAGGCGGTACGCAGTATTTT. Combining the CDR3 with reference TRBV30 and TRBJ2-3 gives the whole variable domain SQTIHQWPATLVQPVGSPLSLECTVEGTSNPNLYWYRQAAGRGLQLLFYSVGIGQISSEVPQNLSASRPQDRQFILSSKKLLLSDSGFYLCAWSHTGGTQYFGPGTRLTVL.

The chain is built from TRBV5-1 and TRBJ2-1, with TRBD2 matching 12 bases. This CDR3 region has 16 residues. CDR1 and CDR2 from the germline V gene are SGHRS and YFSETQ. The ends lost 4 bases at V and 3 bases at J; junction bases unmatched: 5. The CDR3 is CASSTRTSGNYNEQFF. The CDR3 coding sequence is TGCGCCAGCAGCACCCGGACTAGCGGGAACTACAATGAGCAGTTCTTC.

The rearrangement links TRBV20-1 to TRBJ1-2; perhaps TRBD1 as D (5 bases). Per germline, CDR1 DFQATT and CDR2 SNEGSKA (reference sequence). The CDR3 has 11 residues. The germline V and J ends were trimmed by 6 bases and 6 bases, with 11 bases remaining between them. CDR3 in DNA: TGCAGTGCCACGGGGGACGATGGCTACACCTTC. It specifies CSATGDDGYTF.

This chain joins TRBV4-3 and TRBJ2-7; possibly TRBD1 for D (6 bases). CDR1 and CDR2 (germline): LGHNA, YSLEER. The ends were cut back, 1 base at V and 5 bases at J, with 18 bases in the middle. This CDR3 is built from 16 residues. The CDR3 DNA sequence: TGCGCCAGCAGCCAAGTACCGGGACATAAGGAAAACGAGCAGTACTTC. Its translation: CASSQVPGHKENEQYF.

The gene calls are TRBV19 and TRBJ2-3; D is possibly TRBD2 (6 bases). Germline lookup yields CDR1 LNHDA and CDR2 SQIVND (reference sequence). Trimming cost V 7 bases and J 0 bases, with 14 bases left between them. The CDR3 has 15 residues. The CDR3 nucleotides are TGTGCCAGTACCCCATGGGACTCAAGCACAGATACGCAGTATTTT. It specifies CASTPWDSSTDTQYF.

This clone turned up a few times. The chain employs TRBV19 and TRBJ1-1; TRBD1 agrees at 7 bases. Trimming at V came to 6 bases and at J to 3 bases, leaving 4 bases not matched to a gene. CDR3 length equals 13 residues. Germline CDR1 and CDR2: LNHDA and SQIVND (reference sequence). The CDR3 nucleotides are TGTGCCAGTAGGAATAGGGGGCACACTGAAGCTTTCTTT. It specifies CASRNRGHTEAFF.

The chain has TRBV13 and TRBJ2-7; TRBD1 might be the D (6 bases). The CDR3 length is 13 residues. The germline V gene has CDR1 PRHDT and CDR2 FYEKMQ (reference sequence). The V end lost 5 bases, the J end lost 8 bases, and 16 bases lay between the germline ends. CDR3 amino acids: CASSNRRTAQQYF. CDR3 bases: TGTGCCAGCAGCAATCGCCGGACAGCCCAGCAGTACTTC.

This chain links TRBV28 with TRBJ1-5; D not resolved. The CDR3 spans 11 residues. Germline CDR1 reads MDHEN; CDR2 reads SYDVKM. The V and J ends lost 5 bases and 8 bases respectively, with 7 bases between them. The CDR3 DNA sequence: TGTGCCAGCAGTGGCACAAAGCCCCAGCATTTT. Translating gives CASSGTKPQHF.

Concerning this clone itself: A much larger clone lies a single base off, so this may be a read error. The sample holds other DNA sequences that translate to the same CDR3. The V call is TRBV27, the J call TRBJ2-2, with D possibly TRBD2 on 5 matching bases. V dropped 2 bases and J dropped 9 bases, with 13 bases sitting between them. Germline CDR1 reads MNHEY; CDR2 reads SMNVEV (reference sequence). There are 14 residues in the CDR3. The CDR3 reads CASSLGSAARELFF. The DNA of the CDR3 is TGTGCCAGCAGTTTAGGTAGCGCGGCACGGGAGCTGTTTTTT.